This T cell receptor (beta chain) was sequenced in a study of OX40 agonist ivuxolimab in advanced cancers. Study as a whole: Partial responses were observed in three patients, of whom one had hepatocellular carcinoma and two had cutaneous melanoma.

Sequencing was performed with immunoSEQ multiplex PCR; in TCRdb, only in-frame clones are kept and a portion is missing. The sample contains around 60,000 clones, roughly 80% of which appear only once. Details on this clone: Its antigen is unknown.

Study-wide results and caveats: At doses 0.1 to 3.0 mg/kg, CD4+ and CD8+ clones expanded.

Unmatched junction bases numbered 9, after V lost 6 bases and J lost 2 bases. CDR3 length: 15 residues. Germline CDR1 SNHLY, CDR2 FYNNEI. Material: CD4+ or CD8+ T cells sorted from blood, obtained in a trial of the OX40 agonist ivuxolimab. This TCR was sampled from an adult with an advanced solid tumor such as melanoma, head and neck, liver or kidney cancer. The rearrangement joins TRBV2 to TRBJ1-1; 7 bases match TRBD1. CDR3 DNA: TGTGCCAGCAGGGGACCACAGGGGTTTAACACTGAAGCTTTCTTT. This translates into CASRGPQGFNTEAFF.